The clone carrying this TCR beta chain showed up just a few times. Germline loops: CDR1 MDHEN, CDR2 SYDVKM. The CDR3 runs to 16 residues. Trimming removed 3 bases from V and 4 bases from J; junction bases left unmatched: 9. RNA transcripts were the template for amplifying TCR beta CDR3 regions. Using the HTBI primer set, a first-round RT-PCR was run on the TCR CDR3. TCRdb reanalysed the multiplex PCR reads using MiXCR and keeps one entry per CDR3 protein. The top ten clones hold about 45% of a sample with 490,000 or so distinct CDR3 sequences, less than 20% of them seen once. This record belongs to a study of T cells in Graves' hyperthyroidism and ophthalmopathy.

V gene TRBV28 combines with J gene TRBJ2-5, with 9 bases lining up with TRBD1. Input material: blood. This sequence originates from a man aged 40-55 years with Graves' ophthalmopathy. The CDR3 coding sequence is TGTGCCAGCAGTTTGCTGACAGGGGGTTCTGGAGAGACCCAGTACTTC. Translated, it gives CASSLLTGGSGETQYF. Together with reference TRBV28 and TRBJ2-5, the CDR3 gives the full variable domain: DVKVTQSSRYLVKRTGEKVFLECVQDMDHENMFWYRQDPGLGLRLIYFSYDVKMKEKGDIPEGYSVSREKKERFSLILESASTNQTSMYLCASSLLTGGSGETQYFGPGTRLLVL.